A selection of T cell receptor beta chains follows, all from one sample in a study of shared clonotypes between healthy human individuals. TCRdb's table, derived via immunoSEQ multiplex PCR, lists solely in-frame clones and lacks some. The sample includes approximately 400,000 clones, about 96% of them seen just once. The sample was memory CD8+ T cells sorted from blood. These receptors all come from a man younger than 45 in good health. CDR3s include the opening cysteine and the closing phenylalanine or tryptophan.

TRBJ1-1 | TRBV28 | CASSFQKLLAGLVKAEAFF
TRBJ2-5 | TRBV6-5 | CASSIRGGDGETQYF
TRBJ2-1 | TRBV30 | CAWSETSGIGNEQFF
TRBJ1-5 | TRBV7-8 | CASSFGAAYSNQPQHF
TRBJ2-1 | TRBV18 | CASSPGTSGNYEQFF
TRBJ2-7 | TRBV15 | CATSRRGYYEQYF
TRBJ2-3 | TRBV7-2 | CASSLVGLGADTQYF
TRBJ2-3 | TRBV11-2 | CASSYRIGSRGTDTQYF
TRBJ1-3 | TRBV6-4 | CASSDSSGNTIYF
TRBJ2-3 | TRBV10-3 | CAISARDTQYF
TRBJ2-5 | TRBV5-4 | CASSFVGAGVETQYF
TRBJ1-1 | TRBV5-8 | CASSLLIVKTEAFF